This T cell receptor (beta chain) originates from a study of cytomegalovirus exposure and HLA in healthy donors. Study-level results: Per a later analysis, HLA-associated TCR beta chains showed more clonal expansion than other, equally common TCR beta chains.

The PCR employed 60 Vbeta primers together with 13 Jbeta primers. Using immunoSEQ multiplex PCR, the repertoire was profiled, and TCRdb retains in-frame clones only, with some absent. Here the sample spans 100,000 or so clones, around 63% being singletons. Germline V gene sequence: CDR1 SGHRS, CDR2 YFSETQ. The V and J ends lost 1 base and 3 bases, in that order; junction bases with no gene match: 4. The CDR3 has 15 amino acids. In regard to this clone: The antigen remains unidentified.

Unrecorded immune exposures were likely, despite nominal health at sampling. Sequenced sample: PBMCs. The chain carries TRBV5-1 and TRBJ2-7; 10 bases line up with TRBD2. The receptor comes from a man aged 25-40 years in good health and CMV-seronegative. CDR3: CASSLRLAGDYEQYF. The CDR3, as DNA: TGCGCCAGCAGCTTGAGGCTAGCGGGAGACTACGAGCAGTACTTC.